These 27 T cell receptor beta chains were sequenced from one sample in a study of identical twins (dated by TCRdb to 2016 to 2017). Libraries were prepared through 5' RACE. The instrument given in TCRdb is Illumina HiSeq 2000. TCRdb itself trimmed the public reads at Q25 with fastp, ran MiXCR and retained productive beta chains. Each CDR3 protein appears once, grouped with its most common genes and DNA. A total of around 500,000 distinct CDR3 sequences appear in this sample, about 14% of them only once. The ten top clones hold about 0.54% of the sample. The same sample was also used in a study of yellow fever vaccine responses in identical twins.

Sequences were obtained from CD4+ T cells sorted from blood. These receptors were obtained from a woman aged 18-30 years in good health.

This clonotype was picked up a small number of times. The chain carries TRBV5-1 and TRBJ2-2; a possible D gene is TRBD1 (5 bases). Germline V gives CDR1 SGHRS, CDR2 YFSETQ. The CDR3 has 14 residues. V lost 0 bases and J lost 3, with 6 bases in between. CDR3 nucleotides: TGCGCCAGCAGCTTGGACAGGCACACCGGGGAGCTGTTTTTT. It specifies CASSLDRHTGELFF. The full variable domain, with the rest looked up from reference TRBV5-1 and TRBJ2-2, is KAGVTQTPRYLIKTRGQQVTLSCSPISGHRSVSWYQQTPGQGLQFLFEYFSETQRNKGNFPGRFSGRQFSNSRSEMNVSTLELGDSALYLCASSLDRHTGELFFGEGSRLTVL.

The V call is TRBV4-3, the J call TRBJ2-1; 8 positions match TRBD2. CDR1 is LGHNA, CDR2 YSLEER, per germline. The CDR3 is 15 amino acids. Trimming at V came to 1 base and at J to 10 bases, leaving 9 bases not matched to a gene. For the CDR3, the DNA is TGCGCCAGCAGCCAAGCGGGACTAGTCGTCGGCGAGCAGTTCTTC. Amino acids: CASSQAGLVVGEQFF.

This clonotype was counted between two and nine times. The V call is TRBV19, the J call TRBJ1-4, with unresolved D. Trimming took off 4 bases at V and 14 bases at J, with 17 bases between the two ends. From germline, CDR1 is LNHDA and CDR2 SQIVND (reference sequence). This CDR3 has 13 amino acids. This CDR3 is CASSTKVNSRLFF. CDR3 bases: TGTGCCAGTAGTACAAAGGTGAACAGTAGGCTGTTTTTT.

This clonotype has just a few counts. This chain links TRBV11-1 with TRBJ2-7; D ambiguous. The V gene lost 6 bases and the J gene lost 7 bases, with 16 bases spanning the gap. This CDR3 is 13 amino acids long. Germline V gene sequence: CDR1 SGHAT, CDR2 FQDESV (reference sequence). The CDR3 protein is CASSLRVEGEQYF. The CDR3 DNA is TGTGCCAGCAGTCTACGCGTGGAAGGTGAGCAGTACTTC.

This chain uses TRBV6-2 or TRBV6-3 with TRBJ2-6; 10 nucleotides agree with TRBD1. Germline trimming cut 4 bases from V and 2 bases from J; bases unmatched to any gene: 14. CDR1 MNHEY and CDR2 SVGEGT come from the germline V gene. The CDR3 contains 20 residues. CDR3 amino acids: CASSSPGTGAIFPGANVLTF. In DNA, the CDR3 is TGTGCCAGCAGTTCCCCCGGGACAGGGGCAATATTCCCTGGGGCCAACGTCCTGACTTTC.

This clonotype was seen at least ten times. The chain carries TRBV12-3 or TRBV12-4 and TRBJ2-1; tentatively, D is TRBD2 (6 bases). The V end was cut by 6 bases, the J end by 6 bases, with 12 bases between. CDR3 size: 13 residues. DNA of the CDR3: TGTGCCAGCAGAGCCCGGGAGTTCAATGAGCAGTTCTTC. It encodes CASRAREFNEQFF.

This clonotype turned up a few times. The V gene is TRBV20-1, the J gene TRBJ2-4, with D possibly being TRBD1 or TRBD2 (6 bases each). CDR1 and CDR2 (germline): DFQATT, SNEGSKA (reference sequence). The CDR3 length is 14 residues. V was shortened by 2 bases and J by 3 bases, with 11 bases between the two germline ends. The CDR3 loop reads CSARIGGGKNIQYF. For the CDR3, the DNA is TGCAGTGCTAGAATAGGGGGAGGCAAAAACATTCAGTACTTC.

This clonotype was found a few times. The rearrangement links TRBV2 to TRBJ2-2; D unclear. This CDR3 has 14 amino acids. V was trimmed by 7 bases and J by 3 bases, leaving 12 bases between them. Germline V gives CDR1 SNHLY, CDR2 FYNNEI. CDR3 in DNA: TGTGCCAGCATGGAACGTTATGACACCGGGGAGCTGTTTTTT. Amino acid sequence: CASMERYDTGELFF.

The V gene is TRBV4-3, the J gene TRBJ2-7; the match to TRBD1 covers 8 bases. V shed 1 base and J 6 bases; nucleotides not matched to a gene: 11. The CDR3 has 16 amino acids. Germline-derived CDR1 and CDR2 are LGHNA and YSLEER. In DNA form, the CDR3 reads TGCGCCAGCAGCCAAGGTCCCCAGGGGGCTTTCTCCGAGCAGTACTTC. It yields the protein CASSQGPQGAFSEQYF.

This clonotype turned up a few times. V usage is TRBV7-2 and J usage is TRBJ2-3; 11 nucleotides match TRBD2. From germline, CDR1 is SGHTA and CDR2 FQGNSA. The CDR3 is 16 residues long. Trimming removed 5 bases from V and 4 bases from J; junction bases left unmatched: 8. The CDR3 protein is CASSPPLAGVSDTQYF. In nucleotides, the CDR3 is TGTGCCAGCAGCCCCCCACTAGCGGGAGTCTCAGATACGCAGTATTTT.

The chain carries TRBV11-2 and TRBJ2-5, with unresolved D. The germline CDR1 and CDR2 sequences are SGHAT and FQNNGV. The CDR3 extends over 16 amino acids. With 5 bases removed from V and 2 bases from J, the gap between germline ends came to 18 bases. In DNA form, the CDR3 reads TGTGCCAGCAGCCCTGGGGTAGGGAAGAGTCAAGAGACCCAGTACTTC. It codes for CASSPGVGKSQETQYF.

This clonotype has a handful of counts. This rearrangement joins TRBV11-1 to TRBJ2-6; tentatively, D is TRBD1 (6 bases). Germline CDR1 is SGHAT and CDR2 is FQDESV (reference sequence). V was pared by 1 base and J by 0 bases, with 16 bases between. CDR3 size: 19 residues. This CDR3 reads CASSLGDRTASSGANVLTF. DNA for the CDR3: TGTGCCAGCAGCTTAGGGGACCGGACAGCAAGCTCTGGGGCCAACGTCCTGACTTTC. Full variable domain (rest looked up from reference TRBV11-1 and TRBJ2-6): EAEVAQSPRYKITEKSQAVAFWCDPISGHATLYWYRQILGQGPELLVQFQDESVVDDSQLPKDRFSAERLKGVDSTLKIQPAELGDSAMYLCASSLGDRTASSGANVLTFGAGSRLTVL.

The chain carries TRBV12-3 or TRBV12-4 and TRBJ2-1; possibly TRBD2 for D (5 bases). Trimming stripped 4 bases from V and 10 bases from J, with 11 bases between. CDR3 length: 12 residues. The CDR3 reads CASSYRGREQFF. The CDR3 DNA reads TGTGCCAGCAGTTATCGAGGGCGAGAGCAGTTCTTC.

V usage is TRBV20-1 and J usage is TRBJ2-4; D is perhaps TRBD2 (6 bases). Germline V gene data show CDR1 as DFQATT and CDR2 as SNEGSKA (reference sequence). The V end was cut by 6 bases, the J end by 3 bases, with 18 bases between. The CDR3 totals 15 residues. CDR3 loop: CSARQSPGGKNIQYF. CDR3 coding DNA: TGCAGTGCCAGACAGTCTCCCGGGGGCAAAAACATTCAGTACTTC.

J is TRBJ1-6 and V is TRBV2; 9 positions agree with TRBD1. Germline assignment: CDR1 SNHLY and CDR2 FYNNEI. The length of the CDR3 is 16 residues. With 4 bases clipped from V and 9 bases from J, the junction kept 10 bases outside the gene matches. The CDR3 region has the DNA TGTGCCAGCAGTGCGTACGGGACAGGGAGAAGTTCACCCCTCCACTTT. This codes for CASSAYGTGRSSPLHF.

This clonotype was picked up a small number of times. The chain has TRBV7-9 and TRBJ2-3; 9 nucleotides match TRBD2. Germline CDR1 reads SEHNR; CDR2 reads FQNEAQ (reference sequence). After removal of 6 bases from V and 1 base from J, the junction contained 5 bases not matched to a gene. This CDR3 comprises 15 residues. CDR3 nucleotides: TGTGCCAGCAGGACGACTAGCGGAGGCACAGATACGCAGTATTTT. This gives the protein CASRTTSGGTDTQYF. Looking up the rest from reference TRBV7-9 and TRBJ2-3 gives the full variable domain: DTGVSQNPRHKITKRGQNVTFRCDPISEHNRLYWYRQTLGQGPEFLTYFQNEAQLEKSRLLSDRFSAERPKGSFSTLEIQRTEQGDSAMYLCASRTTSGGTDTQYFGPGTRLTVL.

The J gene is TRBJ2-3, the V gene TRBV6-1; possibly TRBD2 for D (6 bases). Trimming cost V 8 bases and J 1 base, with 13 bases left between them. Germline CDR1 is MNHNS and CDR2 is SASEGT. The CDR3 is 14 amino acids. Here the CDR3 reads CASQVGGGTDTQYF. CDR3 bases: TGTGCCAGCCAAGTGGGGGGTGGCACAGATACGCAGTATTTT.

This clonotype showed up just a few times. This chain joins TRBV19 and TRBJ2-1; 7 bases match TRBD1. This CDR3 comprises 15 residues. Germline V gives CDR1 LNHDA, CDR2 SQIVND (reference sequence). Losses at the gene ends were 5 bases for V and 5 bases for J; bases not matched to a gene: 9. The CDR3 DNA sequence: TGTGCCAGTAGTGTACGTTTTGACAGGGACAATGAGCAGTTCTTC. Translating it yields CASSVRFDRDNEQFF.

This clonotype was counted at least ten times. The rearrangement joins TRBV5-1 to TRBJ2-3; D might be TRBD1 (5 bases). CDR3 length equals 16 residues. Between the trimmed V and J ends, which lost 0 bases and 0 bases, there was a span of 11 bases. Looked up from germline, CDR1 is SGHRS and CDR2 is YFSETQ. CDR3 protein: CASSLGDRQSTDTQYF. The CDR3 coding sequence is TGCGCCAGCAGCTTGGGGGATCGACAGAGCACAGATACGCAGTATTTT.

This clonotype has only a few counts. The J gene is TRBJ2-5, the V gene TRBV25-1, with no clear D. Trimming removed 1 base from V and 1 base from J, with 7 bases in between. The CDR3 totals 14 residues. Germline values: CDR1 MGHDK, CDR2 SYGVNS. CDR3 region: CASSEFPAQETQYF. The DNA of the CDR3 is TGTGCCAGCAGTGAATTCCCGGCCCAAGAGACCCAGTACTTC.

This clonotype was detected a few times. The V call is TRBV10-3, the J call TRBJ1-5; D is possibly TRBD1 (5 bases). The V end was cut by 0 bases, the J end by 6 bases, with 15 bases between. Germline CDR1 is ENHRY and CDR2 is SYGVKD. The CDR3 covers 16 residues. The CDR3 protein is CAISESKGIPIQPQHF. CDR3 nucleotide sequence: TGTGCCATCAGTGAGTCGAAGGGGATCCCAATTCAGCCCCAGCATTTT.

This clonotype was seen more than once but under ten times. The genes are TRBV11-2 and TRBJ2-6; 8 bases align to TRBD1. CDR3 length equals 20 residues. Germline V CDR1 and CDR2: SGHAT, FQNNGV. In nucleotides, the CDR3 is TGTGCTCAATGGGTACATTCAGCAGACAGGGGATTTTCCGGGGCCAACGTCCTGACTTTC. As protein: CAQWVHSADRGFSGANVLTF.

This clonotype was observed a handful of times. V usage is TRBV7-9 and J usage is TRBJ1-2; no firm D call. The CDR3 covers 13 residues. Trimming left V 5 bases short and J 3 bases short, with 10 bases between. Looked up from germline, CDR1 is SEHNR and CDR2 is FQNEAQ (reference sequence). The CDR3 protein is CASSPPIDYGYTF. Here the CDR3 DNA reads TGTGCCAGCAGCCCGCCCATAGACTATGGCTACACCTTC.

Only a few counts were recorded for this clonotype. The chain recombines TRBV6-4 with TRBJ2-3; possibly TRBD1 or TRBD2 for D (5 bases each). CDR3 length: 16 amino acids. CDR1 is MRHNA, CDR2 SNTAGT, per germline. Trimming removed 3 bases from V and 7 bases from J, with 20 bases in between. The CDR3 protein is CASSDHLPPGRNTQYF. CDR3 in DNA: TGTGCCAGCAGTGATCACCTCCCTCCGGGGCGGAATACGCAGTATTTT.

This rearrangement joins TRBV10-3 to TRBJ1-1; D perhaps matches TRBD1 (5 bases). V gave up 2 bases and J gave up 1 base, with 5 bases separating them. This CDR3 is 13 amino acids long. CDR1 is ENHRY and CDR2 is SYGVKD in the germline V gene. The CDR3 here is CAISETGNTEAFF. CDR3 DNA sequence: TGTGCCATCAGTGAGACAGGGAACACTGAAGCTTTCTTT.

This clonotype was seen more than once but under ten times. The V and J genes are TRBV5-6 and TRBJ2-1; TRBD1 is a possible D gene (6 bases). Trimming stripped 4 bases from V and 6 bases from J, with 17 bases between. CDR1 and CDR2 (germline): SGHDT, YYEEEE. The CDR3 sequence is 15 residues long. Here the CDR3 reads CASSLGTGSGNEQFF. The CDR3 coding sequence is TGTGCCAGCAGCCTAGGTACAGGGTCAGGCAATGAGCAGTTCTTC.

The chain has TRBV27 and TRBJ2-7; TRBD1 matches 9 bases. CDR3 length: 15 amino acids. CDR1 MNHEY and CDR2 SMNVEV come from the germline V gene (reference sequence). Losses at the gene ends were 2 bases for V and 1 base for J; bases not matched to a gene: 3. The DNA of the CDR3 is TGTGCCAGCAGTTTAGGGACAGGGCGGTCCTACGAGCAGTACTTC. Encoded protein: CASSLGTGRSYEQYF.